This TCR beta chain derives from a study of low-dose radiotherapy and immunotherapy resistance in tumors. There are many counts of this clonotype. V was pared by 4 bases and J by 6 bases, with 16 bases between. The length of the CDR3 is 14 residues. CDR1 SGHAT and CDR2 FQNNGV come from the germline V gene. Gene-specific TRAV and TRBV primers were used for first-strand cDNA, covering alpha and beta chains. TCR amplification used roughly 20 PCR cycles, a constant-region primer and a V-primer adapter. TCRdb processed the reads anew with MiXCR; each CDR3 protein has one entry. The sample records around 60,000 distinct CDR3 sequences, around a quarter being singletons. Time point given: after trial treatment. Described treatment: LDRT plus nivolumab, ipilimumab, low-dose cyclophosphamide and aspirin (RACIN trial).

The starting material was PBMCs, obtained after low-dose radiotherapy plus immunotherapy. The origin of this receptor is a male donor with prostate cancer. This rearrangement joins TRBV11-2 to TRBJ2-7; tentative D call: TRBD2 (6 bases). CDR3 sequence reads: CASSSTGTSAEQYF. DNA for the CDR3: TGTGCCAGCAGCTCTACCGGGACTTCGGCCGAGCAGTACTTC.